This passage covers 19 T cell receptor beta chains from one sample sequenced in a study of T cells in localized non-small cell lung cancer (TCRdb year 2020). Libraries were prepared through the immunoSEQ multiplex PCR assay. This is the immuneACCESS table as TCRdb keeps it, with only in-frame sequences that have V and J called. A part of the clones is gone; compared with another copy, unresolved V genes explain less than half, and the rest is unexplained. The table for this sample lists tens of thousands of clones; more than 85% of them were counted only once. The ten largest clones take up roughly 7.1% of the sample. Material: peripheral blood, obtained before any cancer treatment. The receptor set was obtained from a woman aged 18 to 50 with stage III lung adenocarcinoma.

This clone showed up just once. This sequence joins TRBV9 and TRBJ1-3, with 10 bases lining up with TRBD1. The ends lost 4 bases at V and 7 bases at J; junction bases unmatched: 5. The CDR3 consists of 14 residues. The germline V gene encodes CDR1 SGDLS and CDR2 YYNGEE. The CDR3, as DNA: TGTGCCAGCAGCTTCGGACAGGGGGTCAACACCATATATTTT. It yields the protein CASSFGQGVNTIYF.

This clone turned up a few times. Other nucleotide sequences in the sample specify the same CDR3. Here the CDR3 DNA reads TGTGCCAGCAGTTTGAGGGACCGTTATCAGCCCCAGCATTTT. It encodes CASSLRDRYQPQHF. This chain links TRBV27 with TRBJ1-5, with D maybe TRBD1 (5 bases). V dropped 3 bases and J dropped 5 bases, with 11 bases sitting between them. CDR1 and CDR2 (germline): MNHEY, SMNVEV (reference sequence). The CDR3 covers 14 residues.

The chain has TRBV4-1 and TRBJ2-5, with D perhaps matching TRBD1 (6 bases). The J call may be incorrect, as the DNA end agrees better with TRBJ2-7. The CDR3 is made up of 13 amino acids. Germline V gene data show CDR1 as MGHRA and CDR2 as YSYEKL. The CDR3 reads CASSQETGTEQYF. CDR3 bases: TGCGCCAGCAGCCAGGAAACAGGGACCGAGCAGTACTTC.

J is TRBJ2-7 and V is TRBV11-2; possible D gene TRBD2, 6 bases. V was pared by 2 bases and J by 2 bases, with 10 bases between. The CDR3 has 14 residues. Germline V gene sequence: CDR1 SGHAT, CDR2 FQNNGV. The CDR3 coding sequence is TGTGCCAGCAGCTTACCGGGCGGGGCCTACGAGCAGTACTTC. Residues: CASSLPGGAYEQYF.

This clone was picked up one time. The chain recombines TRBV6-1 with TRBJ1-3, with D possibly TRBD1 on 5 matching bases. This CDR3 spans 11 amino acids. Trimming stripped 11 bases from V and 6 bases from J, with 11 bases between. Looked up from germline, CDR1 is MNHNS and CDR2 is SASEGT. The CDR3 spells CALGLINTIYF. The CDR3 nucleotides read TGTGCCTTGGGACTGATAAACACCATATATTTT.

This chain links TRBV4-1 with TRBJ2-1, with 9 bases identical to TRBD2. Germline V CDR1 and CDR2: MGHRA, YSYEKL. J gave up 3 bases and V 5 bases, and 8 bases lay outside the gene matches. This CDR3 has 16 residues. The CDR3 is CASSSLAGAIYNEQFF. For the CDR3, the DNA is TGCGCCAGCAGCTCATTAGCGGGGGCCATCTACAATGAGCAGTTCTTC.

As regards this clone: This same CDR3 is encoded by further DNA sequences in the sample. V usage is TRBV18 and J usage is TRBJ2-5; D is ambiguous. V shed 2 bases and J shed 5 bases, with 3 bases lying between them. The CDR3 totals 11 residues. Germline CDR1 KGHSH, CDR2 LQKENI. The CDR3 region is CASSPMETQYF. DNA of the CDR3: TGTGCCAGCTCACCAATGGAGACCCAGTACTTC.

This clone has just one count. This sequence joins TRBV2 and TRBJ2-7; 13 bases are shared with TRBD2. The V gene end was trimmed by 5 bases and the J gene end by 7 bases; junction bases not matched to a gene: 8. CDR3 length: 15 amino acids. Germline lookup yields CDR1 SNHLY and CDR2 FYNNEI. Here the CDR3 DNA reads TGTGCCAGCAGTCTTGGCGGACTAGCGGGGGAGGAGCAGTACTTC. As protein: CASSLGGLAGEEQYF.

The chain has TRBV29-1 and TRBJ1-1; 9 nucleotides line up with TRBD1. The CDR3 sequence is 17 residues long. The J segment lost 6 bases and the V segment lost 4 bases, leaving 18 bases of the junction unmatched. Germline CDR1 SQVTM, CDR2 ANQGSEA. The DNA of the CDR3 is TGCAGCGTTGGCCCTTACAGGGGGCCGGGTAGTGGAGCTGAAGCTTTCTTT. Its translation is CSVGPYRGPGSGAEAFF.

The V gene is TRBV5-1, the J gene TRBJ2-1; TRBD2 is a possible D gene (5 bases). This CDR3 is built from 15 residues. V lost 5 bases to trimming and J lost 0 bases, with 12 bases between them. The germline gives CDR1 SGHRS, CDR2 YFSETQ. The CDR3 is CASREDSSSYNEQFF. The CDR3 coding sequence is TGCGCCAGCAGAGAGGACTCCAGCTCCTACAATGAGCAGTTCTTC.

In its sample, this clone was seen a few times. The CDR3 sequence: CASSSRVSGGYNEQFF. In DNA, the CDR3 is TGTGCCAGCAGCAGTAGAGTTAGCGGGGGGTACAATGAGCAGTTCTTC. V and J are TRBV7-8 and TRBJ2-1; TRBD2 matches 10 bases. CDR1 is SGHVS, CDR2 FQNEAQ, per germline. J was trimmed by 4 bases and V by 5 bases; bases with no gene match: 8. The CDR3 is 16 amino acids.

This clone occurred a few times. J is TRBJ1-5 and V is TRBV10-3; the D is unclear. V was cut by 4 bases and J by 4 bases, with 8 bases left in between. There are 13 residues in the CDR3. Germline loops: CDR1 ENHRY, CDR2 SYGVKD. CDR3 sequence reads: CAISGPENQPQHF. The CDR3 coding sequence is TGTGCCATCAGTGGGCCAGAGAATCAGCCCCAGCATTTT.

This clone was found once. The chain is built from TRBV29-1 and TRBJ2-2; D is ambiguous. Trimming stripped 6 bases from V and 3 bases from J, with 8 bases between. This CDR3 has 12 amino acids. CDR1 is SQVTM, CDR2 ANQGSEA, per germline. The CDR3 DNA sequence: TGCAGCGTCCGGTTCGACACCGGGGAGCTGTTTTTT. This encodes CSVRFDTGELFF.

The chain joins TRBV5-1 to TRBJ1-1, with 8 bases that match TRBD1. The germline V gene encodes CDR1 SGHRS and CDR2 YFSETQ. After removal of 3 bases from V and 1 base from J, the junction contained 8 bases not matched to a gene. The CDR3 contains 16 residues. CDR3 loop: CASSSNRGTGNTEAFF. The DNA for the CDR3 is TGCGCCAGCAGCTCGAACAGGGGGACGGGGAACACTGAAGCTTTCTTT.

The chain has TRBV2 and TRBJ2-7; D may be TRBD1 (7 bases). Germline lookup yields CDR1 SNHLY and CDR2 FYNNEI. This CDR3 is built from 12 residues. Deletions cut 9 bases from V and 2 bases from J, with 11 bases between. The CDR3 region is CASQGGTYEQYF. CDR3 bases: TGTGCCAGTCAGGGGGGTACCTACGAGCAGTACTTC. The complete variable domain, with remaining parts taken from reference TRBV2 and TRBJ2-7, reads EPEVTQTPSHQVTQMGQEVILRCVPISNHLYFYWYRQILGQKVEFLVSFYNNEISEKSEIFDDQFSVERPDGSNFTLKIRSTKLEDSAMYFCASQGGTYEQYFGPGTRLTVT.

The chain has TRBV29-1 and TRBJ1-4, with D hard to call. Germline values: CDR1 SQVTM, CDR2 ANQGSEA. The CDR3 has 13 amino acids. The V and J ends lost 6 bases and 6 bases respectively, with 14 bases between them. The DNA of the CDR3 is TGCAGCGTAGTAATTGGCGCGGATGAAAAACTGTTTTTT. Translated: CSVVIGADEKLFF. The full variable domain, with the rest looked up from reference TRBV29-1 and TRBJ1-4, is SAVISQKPSRDICQRGTSLTIQCQVDSQVTMMFWYRQQPGQSLTLIATANQGSEATYESGFVIDKFPISRPNLTFSTLTVSNMSPEDSSIYLCSVVIGADEKLFFGSGTQLSVL.

The chain combines TRBV7-8 with TRBJ1-1, with 7 bases lining up with TRBD1. Trimming at V came to 2 bases and at J to 6 bases, leaving 9 bases not matched to a gene. This CDR3 comprises 15 residues. In germline, CDR1 is SGHVS, CDR2 FQNEAQ. CDR3 coding DNA: TGTGCCAGCAGCTTAAAAGGGGGGACAGCCTCTGAAGCTTTCTTT. Residues: CASSLKGGTASEAFF.

This chain's CDR3 is CATSSWDRRTGELFF. CDR3 in DNA: TGTGCCACCAGCAGTTGGGACAGACGCACCGGGGAGCTGTTTTTT. The rearrangement uses TRBV15 and TRBJ2-2, with 7 bases that match TRBD1. Per the germline V gene, CDR1 is LNHNV and CDR2 is YYDKDF (reference sequence). J was trimmed by 4 bases and V by 3 bases; bases with no gene match: 5. The CDR3 loop spans 15 amino acids.

The chain links TRBV4-1 to TRBJ1-3; D gene unclear. Per germline, CDR1 MGHRA and CDR2 YSYEKL. The V end was cut by 4 bases, the J end by 8 bases, with 12 bases between. The CDR3 is made up of 13 amino acids. The CDR3 reads CASSLSESDTIYF. CDR3 nucleotides: TGCGCCAGCAGCCTTTCGGAATCTGACACCATATATTTT.